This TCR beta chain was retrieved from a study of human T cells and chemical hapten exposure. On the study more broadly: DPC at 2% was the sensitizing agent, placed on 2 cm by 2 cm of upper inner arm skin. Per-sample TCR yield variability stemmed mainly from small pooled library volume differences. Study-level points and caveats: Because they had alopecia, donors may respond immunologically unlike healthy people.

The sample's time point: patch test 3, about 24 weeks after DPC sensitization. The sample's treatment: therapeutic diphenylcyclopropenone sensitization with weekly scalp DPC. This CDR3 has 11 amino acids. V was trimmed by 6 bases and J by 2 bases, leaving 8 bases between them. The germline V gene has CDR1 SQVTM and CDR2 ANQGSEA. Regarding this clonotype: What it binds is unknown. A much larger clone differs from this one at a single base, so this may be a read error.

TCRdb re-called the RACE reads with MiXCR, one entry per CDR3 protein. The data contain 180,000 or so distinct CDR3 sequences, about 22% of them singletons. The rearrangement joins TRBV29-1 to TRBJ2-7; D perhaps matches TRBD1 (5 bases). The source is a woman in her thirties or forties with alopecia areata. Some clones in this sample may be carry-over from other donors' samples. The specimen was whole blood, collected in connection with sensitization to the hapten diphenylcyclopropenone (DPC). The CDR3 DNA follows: TGCAGCGTCAGGACACCCTACGAGCAGTACTTC. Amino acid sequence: CSVRTPYEQYF.